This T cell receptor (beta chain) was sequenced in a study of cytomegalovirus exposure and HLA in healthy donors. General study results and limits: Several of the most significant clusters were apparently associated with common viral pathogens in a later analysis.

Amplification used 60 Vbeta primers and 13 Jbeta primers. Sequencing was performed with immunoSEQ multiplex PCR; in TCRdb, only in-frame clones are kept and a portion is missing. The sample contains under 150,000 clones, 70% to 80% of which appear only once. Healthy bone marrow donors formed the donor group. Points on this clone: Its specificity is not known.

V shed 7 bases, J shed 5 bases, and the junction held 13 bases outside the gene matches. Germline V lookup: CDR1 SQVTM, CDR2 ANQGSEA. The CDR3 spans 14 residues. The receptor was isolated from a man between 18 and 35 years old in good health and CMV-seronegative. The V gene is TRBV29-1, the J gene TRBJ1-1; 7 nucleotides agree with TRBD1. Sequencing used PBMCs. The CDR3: CSAVDRQGRTEAFF. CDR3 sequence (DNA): TGCAGCGCTGTTGACCGACAGGGACGGACTGAAGCTTTCTTT.